This T cell receptor (beta chain) was profiled in a study of blood T cell repertoires in COVID-19. Study-level information: The cDNA or gDNA used as material had been derived from T cells, B-cell-depleted T cells, or PBMCs.

Losses at the gene ends were 2 bases for V and 0 bases for J; bases not matched to a gene: 11. CDR1 is KGHDR, CDR2 SFDVKD, per germline. The CDR3 length is 18 residues. Original methodology: Amplification from reference gene primers served as the basis for estimated nucleated cell counts. Measured with immunoSEQ multiplex PCR; TCRdb has only the in-frame clones, and not every one. D and trimming come from the DNA, and the V and J calls and clone size come from that table. The sample contains 130,000 to 150,000 clones, approximately 91% of which appear only once. The TCR originated in a man in his sixties or seventies with acute or convalescent COVID-19. The genes are TRBV24-1 and TRBJ1-1; 7 nucleotides agree with TRBD1. The sequenced sample consisted of peripheral blood. The CDR3 region has the DNA TGTGCCACCAGTGATTCACAGGGGTCCCTGTCGATGAACACTGAAGCTTTCTTT. Translated: CATSDSQGSLSMNTEAFF.